Given below is one TCR beta chain in context. The antigen is unknown. V shed 5 bases and J 0 bases; nucleotides not matched to a gene: 15. Looked up from germline, CDR1 is SGHAT and CDR2 is FQNNGV. The CDR3 is 19 residues long. The 5'RACE method, run with constant-segment primers, produced TCR alpha and TCR beta cDNA libraries (carrying sample barcodes and UMIs). TCRdb ran MiXCR on the 5' RACE reads and lists one entry per CDR3 protein. In the table there are roughly 580,000 distinct CDR3 sequences, about 20% of which are singletons. The entry originates in a study of T-cell memory formation after mild COVID-19. Background on the study: Largely donor-specific sequence clusters came from a couple of donors.

General study findings and limits: Clones contracting over day 15 to 85 were CD4/CD8 balanced, with later expanders leaning CD4+. CM and EM subsets held most contracting CD4+ clones; EMRA held CD8+ ones.

Sequenced sample: PBMCs or a T cell subset sorted from them (not recorded which). The chain recombines TRBV11-2 with TRBJ1-5; 8 bases agree with TRBD1. This clonotype originated in an adult woman who had mild COVID-19 (a few samples of this study predate the infection). Cell type and time point are not known. CDR3 DNA sequence: TGTGCCAGCAGCCCTAGTTTCGGGACAGGTTTTTATAGCAATCAGCCCCAGCATTTT. Its protein is CASSPSFGTGFYSNQPQHF.